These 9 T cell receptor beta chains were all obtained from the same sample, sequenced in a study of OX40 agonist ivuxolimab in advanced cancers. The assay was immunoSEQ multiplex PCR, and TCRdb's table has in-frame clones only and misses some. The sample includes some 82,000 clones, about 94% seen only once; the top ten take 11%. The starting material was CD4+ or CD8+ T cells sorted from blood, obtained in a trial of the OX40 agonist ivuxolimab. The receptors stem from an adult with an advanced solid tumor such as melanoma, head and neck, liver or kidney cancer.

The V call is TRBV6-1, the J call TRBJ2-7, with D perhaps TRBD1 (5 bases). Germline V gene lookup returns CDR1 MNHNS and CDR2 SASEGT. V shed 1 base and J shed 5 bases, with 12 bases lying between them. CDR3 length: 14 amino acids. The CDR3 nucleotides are TGTGCCAGCAGTGAAGACAGGCCCCCCCACGAGCAGTACTTC. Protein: CASSEDRPPHEQYF.

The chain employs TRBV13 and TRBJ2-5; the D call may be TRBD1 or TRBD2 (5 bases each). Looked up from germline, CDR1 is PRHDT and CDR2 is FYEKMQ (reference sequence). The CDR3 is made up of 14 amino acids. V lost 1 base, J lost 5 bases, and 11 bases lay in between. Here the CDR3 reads CASSLEGRRETQYF. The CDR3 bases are TGTGCCAGCAGCTTAGAGGGGCGGAGGGAGACCCAGTACTTC.

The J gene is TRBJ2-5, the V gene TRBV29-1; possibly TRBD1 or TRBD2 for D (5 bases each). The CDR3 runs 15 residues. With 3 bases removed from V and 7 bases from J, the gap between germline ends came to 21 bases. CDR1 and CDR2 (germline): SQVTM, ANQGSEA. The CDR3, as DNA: TGCAGCGTTGACGCGACCGGGACCACGGGTGGGACCCAGTACTTC. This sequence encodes CSVDATGTTGGTQYF.

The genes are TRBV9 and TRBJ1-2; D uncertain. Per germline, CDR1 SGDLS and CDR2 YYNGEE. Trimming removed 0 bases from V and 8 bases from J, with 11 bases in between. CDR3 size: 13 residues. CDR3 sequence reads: CASSVEGLGGYTF. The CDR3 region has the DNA TGTGCCAGCAGCGTAGAAGGCTTGGGGGGCTACACCTTC.

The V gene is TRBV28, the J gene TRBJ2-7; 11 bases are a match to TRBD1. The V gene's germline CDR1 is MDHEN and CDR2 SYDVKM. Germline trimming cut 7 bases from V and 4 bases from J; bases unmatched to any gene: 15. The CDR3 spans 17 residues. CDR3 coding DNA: TGTGCCAGCACTAGAATCCTCGGGACAGGGGGAGTGTACGAGCAGTACTTC. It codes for CASTRILGTGGVYEQYF.

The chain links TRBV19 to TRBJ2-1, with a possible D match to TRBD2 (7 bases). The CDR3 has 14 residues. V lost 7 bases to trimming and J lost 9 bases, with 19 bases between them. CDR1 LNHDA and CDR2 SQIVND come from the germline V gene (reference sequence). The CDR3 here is CASNPRGGGGEQFF. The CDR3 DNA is TGTGCCAGTAATCCTAGGGGGGGAGGCGGTGAGCAGTTCTTC.

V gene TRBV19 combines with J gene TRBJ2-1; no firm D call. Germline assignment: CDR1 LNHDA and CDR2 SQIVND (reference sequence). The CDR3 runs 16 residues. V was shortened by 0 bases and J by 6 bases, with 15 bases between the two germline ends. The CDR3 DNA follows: TGTGCCAGTAGTATAGATATGACCCCGATTGGCAATGAGCAGTTCTTC. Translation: CASSIDMTPIGNEQFF. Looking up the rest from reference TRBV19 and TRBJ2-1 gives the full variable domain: DGGITQSPKYLFRKEGQNVTLSCEQNLNHDAMYWYRQDPGQGLRLIYYSQIVNDFQKGDIAEGYSVSREKKESFPLTVTSAQKNPTAFYLCASSIDMTPIGNEQFFGPGTRLTVL.

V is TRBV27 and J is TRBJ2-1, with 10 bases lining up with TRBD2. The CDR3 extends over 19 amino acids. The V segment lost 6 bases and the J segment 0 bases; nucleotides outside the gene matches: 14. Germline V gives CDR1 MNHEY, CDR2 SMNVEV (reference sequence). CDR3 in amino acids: CASRTGTLGLAASYNEQFF. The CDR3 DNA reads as TGTGCCAGCAGGACCGGGACACTCGGACTAGCGGCCTCCTACAATGAGCAGTTCTTC.

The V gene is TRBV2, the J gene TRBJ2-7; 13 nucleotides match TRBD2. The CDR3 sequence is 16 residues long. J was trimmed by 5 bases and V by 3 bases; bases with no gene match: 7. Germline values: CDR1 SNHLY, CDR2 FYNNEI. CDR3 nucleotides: TGTGCCAGCAGTGATTTTACTAGCGGGAGGGCGCACGAGCAGTACTTC. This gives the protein CASSDFTSGRAHEQYF.